The clone carrying this T cell receptor beta chain was detected only once. This sample stems from a study of control samples from healthy donors and cancer patients. Sequencing used immunoSEQ multiplex PCR; TCRdb keeps in-frame clones, though not all of them. The data show 45,000 to 55,000 clones, with roughly 92% seen just once and 23% held by the top ten. This TCR came from a woman aged 45-59 years with head and neck cancer. Source material: PBMCs.

CDR3 in DNA: TGTGCCAGCAGCTTAGGCAACAGTCCAGGGCCCCAGCATTTT. Amino acid sequence: CASSLGNSPGPQHF. This rearrangement joins TRBV13 to TRBJ1-5; D uncertain. Germline CDR1 is PRHDT and CDR2 is FYEKMQ (reference sequence). V shed 0 bases and J shed 9 bases, with 12 bases lying between them. This CDR3 has 14 residues.